The 15 T cell receptor beta chains below come from one sample, sequenced in a study of T cells in Graves' hyperthyroidism and ophthalmopathy. Amplification of TCR beta CDR3 regions used RNA as the template. First-round RT-PCR targeting the TCR CDR3 was performed with the HTBI primer set. A single record per CDR3 protein comes from TCRdb applying MiXCR to the multiplex PCR reads. The repertoire includes around 500,000 distinct CDR3 sequences, under 25% of them detected once, and about half sits in the top ten. The material sequenced was blood. Receptor source: a woman aged 70-85 years with Graves' ophthalmopathy.

Comment on this clonotype: A read error may account for a junction end that differs from germline. The chain combines TRBV7-2 with TRBJ2-7; D might be TRBD1 (6 bases). This CDR3 region has 15 residues. CDR1 and CDR2 from the germline V gene are SGHTA and FQGNSA. The CDR3 protein is CASSQGMTGTYEQYF. In nucleotides, the CDR3 is TGCGCCAGCAGCCAAGGAATGACAGGTACCTACGAGCAGTACTTC.

Many counts were recorded for this clonotype. This CDR3 is CASSRDRGSLYGYTF. As DNA, the CDR3 is TGTGCCAGCAGTCGGGACAGGGGATCCCTCTATGGCTACACCTTC. The gene calls are TRBV2 and TRBJ1-2, with 10 bases fitting TRBD1. The CDR3 has 15 amino acids. Germline assignment: CDR1 SNHLY and CDR2 FYNNEI. V lost 5 bases, J lost 4 bases, and 7 bases stayed unmatched.

This rearrangement joins TRBV6-1 to TRBJ2-3, with 10 bases fitting TRBD1. The ends lost 3 bases at V and 0 bases at J; junction bases unmatched: 6. The germline V gene has CDR1 MNHNS and CDR2 SASEGT. The CDR3 loop spans 17 amino acids. The DNA of the CDR3 is TGTGCCAGCAGTGAGCCGGGACAGGGGATTAGCACAGATACGCAGTATTTT. It translates to CASSEPGQGISTDTQYF.

Only a few counts were recorded for this clonotype. The CDR3 sequence: CASSIGTDYGYTF. CDR3 in DNA: TGTGCCAGTAGTATTGGGACCGACTATGGCTACACCTTC. The chain couples TRBV19 to TRBJ1-2; TRBD1 might be the D (5 bases). Germline CDR1 is LNHDA and CDR2 is SQIVND (reference sequence). The CDR3 extends over 13 amino acids. V was trimmed by 3 bases and J by 3 bases, leaving 8 bases between them.

The gene calls are TRBV20-1 and TRBJ2-7, with a possible D match to TRBD1 (6 bases). CDR3 length: 12 amino acids. V was cut by 7 bases and J by 2 bases, with 12 bases left in between. CDR1 is DFQATT, CDR2 SNEGSKA, per germline (reference sequence). The CDR3 loop is CSVRGSPYEQYF. CDR3 nucleotide sequence: TGCAGTGTTAGGGGGAGTCCCTACGAGCAGTACTTC.

In its sample, this clonotype was seen many times. The genes are TRBV7-2 and TRBJ2-3; tentatively, D is TRBD2 (5 bases). Germline V gives CDR1 SGHTA, CDR2 FQGNSA. The CDR3 has 14 amino acids. Between the trimmed V and J ends, which lost 1 base and 5 bases, there was a span of 10 bases. The CDR3 here is CASSLGSGKDTQYF. The CDR3 DNA reads TGTGCCAGCAGCTTAGGATCGGGGAAAGATACGCAGTATTTT.

V usage is TRBV10-3 and J usage is TRBJ2-3; D possibly corresponds to TRBD2 (6 bases). Germline CDR1 and CDR2: ENHRY and SYGVKD. The CDR3 spans 12 residues. The V and J ends lost 10 bases and 2 bases respectively, with 10 bases between them. In DNA form, the CDR3 reads TGTGCCACGGGACTTAACACAGATACGCAGTATTTT. Encoded protein: CATGLNTDTQYF.

The chain joins TRBV25-1 to TRBJ2-3, with 11 bases lining up with TRBD1. V trimming: 4 bases; J trimming: 0 bases; junction bases outside the gene matches: 6. CDR3 length: 17 amino acids. CDR1 is MGHDK, CDR2 SYGVNS, per germline. CDR3 amino acids: CASSATRDRGSTDTQYF. DNA of the CDR3: TGTGCCAGCAGTGCCACCCGGGACAGGGGGAGCACAGATACGCAGTATTTT.

The chain carries TRBV12-3 or TRBV12-4 and TRBJ2-3, with D tentatively TRBD1 (6 bases). V was pared by 3 bases and J by 5 bases, with 9 bases between. This CDR3 contains 13 residues. The CDR3 reads CASSFIQGDTQYF. Here the CDR3 DNA reads TGTGCCAGCAGTTTCATACAGGGAGATACGCAGTATTTT.

The V and J genes are TRBV3-1 and TRBJ2-4; D is possibly TRBD1 (6 bases). The germline CDR1 and CDR2 sequences are LGHDT and YNNKEL (reference sequence). The V gene lost 0 bases and the J gene lost 1 base, with 10 bases spanning the gap. The CDR3 contains 16 residues. The CDR3 nucleotides are TGTGCCAGCAGCCAAGACAGGGGTCTTGCCAAAAACATTCAGTACTTC. Encoded protein: CASSQDRGLAKNIQYF.

Worth noting for this clonotype: This sequence may be a read error, since a much larger clone differs from it by one base. This rearrangement joins TRBV2 to TRBJ2-3, with no clear D. Trimming removed 6 bases at V and 2 bases at J, with 12 bases between. CDR3 length: 14 residues. Looked up from germline, CDR1 is SNHLY and CDR2 is FYNNEI. The CDR3: CASREWDYTDTQYF. The CDR3 DNA reads TGTGCCAGCAGAGAGTGGGATTACACAGATACGCAGTATTTT.

This clonotype was seen a few times. V and J are TRBV20-1 and TRBJ2-5; perhaps TRBD2 as D (6 bases). CDR3 length: 14 amino acids. Per the germline V gene, CDR1 is DFQATT and CDR2 is SNEGSKA (reference sequence). Trimming took off 4 bases at V and 3 bases at J, with 15 bases between the two ends. DNA for the CDR3: TGCAGTGCTACCCAGCCAGGAGGGAAAGAGACCCAGTACTTC. It codes for CSATQPGGKETQYF.

V gene TRBV28 combines with J gene TRBJ2-7; D not certain. The germline V gene has CDR1 MDHEN and CDR2 SYDVKM. The CDR3 has 14 residues. The ends were cut back, 5 bases at V and 2 bases at J, with 13 bases in the middle. The CDR3 DNA sequence: TGTGCCAGCAGTACGAAGGGCTGGACCTACGAGCAGTACTTC. The encoded protein is CASSTKGWTYEQYF.

In this sample, this clonotype turned up a few times. The genes are TRBV10-2 and TRBJ1-2; D gene unclear. Germline-derived CDR1 and CDR2 are WSHSY and SAAADI. Trimming stripped 6 bases from V and 2 bases from J, with 7 bases between. The CDR3 has 12 amino acids. The DNA of the CDR3 is TGCGCCAGCAGCGAACTGAACTATGGCTACACCTTC. Translated: CASSELNYGYTF.

The chain carries TRBV3-1 and TRBJ2-3, with TRBD2 as a possible D gene (6 bases). Trimming cost V 0 bases and J 2 bases, with 15 bases left between them. CDR3 length equals 17 residues. Germline CDR1 LGHDT, CDR2 YNNKEL (reference sequence). The CDR3: CASSQEGLAANTDTQYF. In nucleotides, the CDR3 is TGTGCCAGCAGCCAAGAGGGTTTAGCGGCGAACACAGATACGCAGTATTTT.